A single T cell receptor (beta chain) is shown here with its context. The antigen remains undetermined. The data stem from a study of T cell responses to AZD1222 COVID-19 vaccine. Whole-study results and caveats: At 160-218 and 743-854, vaccine-associated CD4 TCRs were dominant, and they spanned spike. Elevations in Spike-specific TCR breadth and depth followed administration of two AZD1222 doses. Only a handful of AZD1222 recipients tested seropositive at baseline. Possibly, clonal diversity was underestimated; donors were largely white British and included more females.

The repertoire was sequenced with immunoSEQ multiplex PCR; TCRdb's copy has only in-frame clones and lacks some. The table records approximately 100,000 clones, about 90% of them present only once. The germline V gene has CDR1 SGHRS and CDR2 YFSETQ. The CDR3 has 16 residues. The V end lost 4 bases, the J end lost 3 bases, and 17 bases lay between the germline ends. Sequenced material: peripheral blood, taken on day 0 of AZD1222 vaccination. The rearrangement uses TRBV5-1 and TRBJ1-3; D perhaps matches TRBD1 (6 bases). The receptor was isolated from an adult in good health. CDR3 DNA sequence: TGCGCCAGCAGCCCGGTTGTTGGCAGGGGTGGAAACACCATATATTTT. It translates to CASSPVVGRGGNTIYF.